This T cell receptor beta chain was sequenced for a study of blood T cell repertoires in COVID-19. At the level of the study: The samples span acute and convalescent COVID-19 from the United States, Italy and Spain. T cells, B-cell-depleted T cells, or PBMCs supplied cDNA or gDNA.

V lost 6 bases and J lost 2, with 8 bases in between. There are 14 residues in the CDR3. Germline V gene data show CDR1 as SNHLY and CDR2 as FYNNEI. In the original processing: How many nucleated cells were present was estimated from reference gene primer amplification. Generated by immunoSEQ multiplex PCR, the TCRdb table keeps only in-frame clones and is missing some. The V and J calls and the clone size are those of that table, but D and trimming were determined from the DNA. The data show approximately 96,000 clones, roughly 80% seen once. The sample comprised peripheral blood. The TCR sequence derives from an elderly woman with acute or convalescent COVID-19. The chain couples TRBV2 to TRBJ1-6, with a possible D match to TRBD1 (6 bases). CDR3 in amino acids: CASSRDTYNSPLHF. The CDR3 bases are TGTGCCAGCAGCCGGGACACCTATAATTCACCCCTCCACTTT.